This T cell receptor (beta chain) was recorded in a study of blood T cell repertoires in COVID-19. Study background: Researchers got acute and convalescent COVID-19 samples from the United States, Italy and Spain.

The table came from immunoSEQ multiplex PCR; TCRdb's copy has only in-frame clones and leaves some out. The table includes some 290,000 clones, almost 90% detected once. The CDR3 is 14 residues long. CDR1 and CDR2 (germline): MNHEY, SVGAGI. Between the trimmed V and J ends, which lost 2 bases and 4 bases, there was a span of 11 bases. The source material was peripheral blood. The rearrangement joins TRBV6-5 to TRBJ2-5; a possible D gene is TRBD2 (6 bases). The clonotype was recovered from a woman in her 30s with COVID-19, enrolled during active disease. The CDR3 sequence is CASSYELGGETQYF. For the CDR3, the DNA is TGTGCCAGCAGTTACGAACTCGGGGGAGAGACCCAGTACTTC.